The rows below give T cell receptor beta chains drawn from one sample of a study of OX40 agonist ivuxolimab in advanced cancers. Sequencing was performed with immunoSEQ multiplex PCR; in TCRdb, only in-frame clones are kept and a portion is missing. The sample lists some 82,000 clones, roughly 94% occurring once. The specimen was CD4+ or CD8+ T cells sorted from blood, collected in a trial of the OX40 agonist ivuxolimab. The receptors were gathered from an adult with an advanced solid tumor such as melanoma, head and neck, liver or kidney cancer. Both conserved end residues are part of each CDR3.

CDR3aa: CASSHLRARTEAFF; j_gene: TRBJ1-1; v_gene: TRBV5-6
CDR3aa: CASSHPGVSGRKNEQYF; j_gene: TRBJ2-7; v_gene: TRBV4-2
CDR3aa: CASSVSGSYNEQFF; j_gene: TRBJ2-1; v_gene: TRBV9
CDR3aa: CASSQAGLAGNYEQYF; j_gene: .; v_gene: TRBV4-3
CDR3aa: CASSIWGAGNQPQHF; j_gene: TRBJ1-5; v_gene: TRBV19
CDR3aa: CASSLGGNTGELFF; j_gene: TRBJ2-2; v_gene: TRBV13
CDR3aa: CASSQPTGGYEQYF; j_gene: TRBJ2-7; v_gene: TRBV4-2
CDR3aa: CASSLIPTGVHEQYF; j_gene: TRBJ2-7; v_gene: TRBV7-3
CDR3aa: CASSSLAGAAYNEQFF; j_gene: TRBJ2-1; v_gene: TRBV5-4
CDR3aa: CASSLGPVPGPNSPLHF; j_gene: TRBJ1-6; v_gene: TRBV27
CDR3aa: CASSLVAEAFF; j_gene: TRBJ1-1; v_gene: TRBV7-9
CDR3aa: CASSSFAGTSGSEENTGELFF; j_gene: TRBJ2-2; v_gene: TRBV7-8
CDR3aa: CASSIYPTEAFF; j_gene: TRBJ1-1; v_gene: TRBV19
CDR3aa: CAASGRAREQYF; j_gene: TRBJ2-7; v_gene: TRBV6-6
CDR3aa: CASSLSPTGTNEQFF; j_gene: TRBJ2-1; v_gene: TRBV27
CDR3aa: CASSAGRLSSYEQYF; j_gene: TRBJ2-7; v_gene: TRBV9
CDR3aa: CASSDWTGVGGMAYNEQFF; j_gene: TRBJ2-1; v_gene: TRBV6-4
CDR3aa: CASSPTSGVYTGELFF; j_gene: TRBJ2-2; v_gene: TRBV7-9
CDR3aa: CASSLARSYEQYF; j_gene: TRBJ2-7; v_gene: TRBV7-9
CDR3aa: CASSDLSGRAGEQYF; j_gene: TRBJ2-5; v_gene: TRBV2
CDR3aa: CASSHGTGAVNEQFF; j_gene: TRBJ2-1; v_gene: TRBV6-5
CDR3aa: CSARKSYEQYF; j_gene: TRBJ2-7; v_gene: TRBV20-1
CDR3aa: CASSAGPTDTQYF; j_gene: TRBJ2-3; v_gene: TRBV5-6
CDR3aa: CASSVEGGAGNTIYF; j_gene: TRBJ1-3; v_gene: TRBV9
CDR3aa: CASSLAFGDRGNEQFF; j_gene: TRBJ2-1; v_gene: TRBV7-9
CDR3aa: CATSRHTVPQETQYF; j_gene: TRBJ2-5; v_gene: TRBV15
CDR3aa: CASSPRRGFDTEAFF; j_gene: TRBJ1-1; v_gene: TRBV9
CDR3aa: CASSFHPTGELFF; j_gene: TRBJ2-2; v_gene: TRBV7-9
CDR3aa: CASVTQGTGGYTF; j_gene: TRBJ1-2; v_gene: TRBV9
CDR3aa: CASSLKYRGNYGYTF; j_gene: TRBJ1-2; v_gene: TRBV7-9
CDR3aa: CASRDFERDQGEQYF; j_gene: TRBJ2-7; v_gene: TRBV5-1
CDR3aa: CSVSGRAGDYEQYF; j_gene: TRBJ2-7; v_gene: TRBV29-1
CDR3aa: CASSTMRGPQETQYF; j_gene: TRBJ2-5; v_gene: TRBV5-6
CDR3aa: CATRGIYSGRATAGANVLTF; j_gene: TRBJ2-6; v_gene: TRBV28
CDR3aa: CASSFGTVNTEAFF; j_gene: TRBJ1-1; v_gene: TRBV7-6
CDR3aa: CASSSRRNRGNTEAFF; j_gene: TRBJ1-1; v_gene: TRBV7-6
CDR3aa: CASSRAPVPRGQETQYF; j_gene: TRBJ2-5; v_gene: TRBV5-5
CDR3aa: CASSTDLRETQYF; j_gene: TRBJ2-5; v_gene: TRBV13
CDR3aa: CASSQENPVNTEAFF; j_gene: TRBJ1-1; v_gene: TRBV14
CDR3aa: CASSLTRAVGYEQYF; j_gene: TRBJ2-7; v_gene: TRBV5-5
CDR3aa: CASSPNAYSNQPQHF; j_gene: TRBJ1-5; v_gene: TRBV28
CDR3aa: CASSSHGGAGTDTQYF; j_gene: TRBJ2-3; v_gene: TRBV7-8
CDR3aa: CASSPRARGGSNQPQHF; j_gene: TRBJ1-5; v_gene: TRBV28
CDR3aa: CASSSRTVSPYEQYF; j_gene: TRBJ2-7; v_gene: TRBV6-5
CDR3aa: CASSETLAGWGTDTQYF; j_gene: TRBJ2-3; v_gene: TRBV4-1
CDR3aa: CASSTGPIWAGYTGELFF; j_gene: TRBJ2-2; v_gene: TRBV19
CDR3aa: CAWSIAGDYEQYF; j_gene: TRBJ2-7; v_gene: TRBV30
CDR3aa: CASSWGTEANQPQHF; j_gene: TRBJ1-5; v_gene: TRBV18
CDR3aa: CASSIVHFTAEQFF; j_gene: TRBJ2-1; v_gene: TRBV19
CDR3aa: CATSTRAETQYF; j_gene: TRBJ2-5; v_gene: TRBV15
CDR3aa: CASSLNSAYEQFF; j_gene: TRBJ2-1; v_gene: TRBV7-3
CDR3aa: CASSNETLLGTDTQYF; j_gene: TRBJ2-3; v_gene: TRBV7-3
CDR3aa: CASSMGPSVQHF; j_gene: TRBJ1-5; v_gene: TRBV13
CDR3aa: CSVAGPQGAHTIYF; j_gene: TRBJ1-3; v_gene: TRBV29-1
CDR3aa: CSARQVDTEAFF; j_gene: TRBJ1-1; v_gene: TRBV29-1
CDR3aa: CASSSYLAVNHNEQFF; j_gene: TRBJ2-1; v_gene: TRBV7-6